The next 20 T cell receptor beta chains were all read from a single sample in a study of cytomegalovirus exposure and HLA in healthy donors. Primers for the PCR totalled 60 Vbeta and 13 Jbeta. The assay was immunoSEQ multiplex PCR, and TCRdb's table has in-frame clones only and misses some. This table has roughly 150,000 clones, roughly 75% appearing once. The sequencing input was PBMCs. These receptors were obtained from a man aged 18 to 30 in good health and CMV-seropositive.

This clone showed up just a few times. One end of the junction fails to match germline, which may point to a read error. The V gene is TRBV15, the J gene TRBJ1-4; weak D call: TRBD1 (5 bases). The germline gives CDR1 LNHNV, CDR2 YYDKDF (reference sequence). This CDR3 contains 16 residues. Here the CDR3 reads CASSRDLGQLGEKLFF. In DNA form, the CDR3 reads TGTGCCTCCAGCAGAGACCTCGGACAATTGGGAGAAAAACTGTTTTTT.

The chain has TRBV28 and TRBJ2-1; D remains unclear. The germline V gene has CDR1 MDHEN and CDR2 SYDVKM. CDR3 size: 12 residues. Trimming cost V 7 bases and J 10 bases, with 14 bases left between them. The CDR3 DNA reads TGTGCCAGCACCCTAGATGCCCGGGAGCAGTTCTTC. It translates to CASTLDAREQFF.

This clone came up a few times. The V call is TRBV28, the J call TRBJ2-1; 8 bases align to TRBD2. CDR1 and CDR2 (germline): MDHEN, SYDVKM. The CDR3 loop spans 16 amino acids. V lost 6 bases and J lost 8; bases outside the gene matches: 15. CDR3 in amino acids: CASSPIRLSGSHEQFF. As DNA, the CDR3 is TGTGCCAGCAGCCCTATAAGACTAAGCGGGAGCCATGAGCAGTTCTTC.

The count of this clone is one. The J gene is TRBJ1-5, the V gene TRBV27; 10 bases agree with TRBD1. V lost 5 bases, J lost 7 bases, and 8 bases stayed unmatched. The CDR3 length is 15 residues. Germline CDR1 and CDR2: MNHEY and SMNVEV (reference sequence). Here the CDR3 DNA reads TGTGCCAGCAGTCGAGACAGGGGGCTAGGACAGCCCCAGCATTTT. Protein: CASSRDRGLGQPQHF.

This clone was counted a few times. This chain links TRBV4-1 with TRBJ2-7; 7 nucleotides line up with TRBD1. The J segment lost 0 bases and the V segment lost 3 bases, leaving 5 bases of the junction unmatched. Germline lookup yields CDR1 MGHRA and CDR2 YSYEKL. The CDR3 spans 15 residues. CDR3 nucleotides: TGCGCCAGCAGCCATGTGACAGGGAGCTCCTACGAGCAGTACTTC. Its translation is CASSHVTGSSYEQYF.

There are a few counts of this clone. The chain combines TRBV2 with TRBJ2-1, with 10 nucleotides matching TRBD2. Germline CDR1 is SNHLY and CDR2 is FYNNEI. V gave up 6 bases and J gave up 8 bases; unmatched junction bases: 7. The CDR3 contains 14 residues. CDR3 sequence reads: CASRRRTSGDEQFF. The CDR3 DNA sequence: TGTGCCAGCAGGCGACGGACTAGCGGCGATGAGCAGTTCTTC.

The chain employs TRBV11-2 and TRBJ2-7; possible D gene TRBD1, 6 bases. This CDR3 contains 13 residues. Per germline, CDR1 SGHAT and CDR2 FQNNGV. V was clipped by 5 bases and J by 6 bases, with 14 bases between them. The CDR3 sequence is CASSMDRSSEQYF. The CDR3 nucleotides read TGTGCCAGCAGCATGGACAGATCTTCCGAGCAGTACTTC.

The rearrangement uses TRBV27 and TRBJ1-4; no definite D call. V was clipped by 4 bases and J by 3 bases, with 9 bases between them. Germline loops: CDR1 MNHEY, CDR2 SMNVEV (reference sequence). The CDR3 runs to 14 residues. DNA of the CDR3: TGTGCCAGCAGTTCGACAAGGCCTAATGAAAAACTGTTTTTT. Translating gives CASSSTRPNEKLFF.

The V call is TRBV2, the J call TRBJ2-7, with 13 bases matching TRBD2. Trimming removed 8 bases from V and 4 bases from J; junction bases left unmatched: 5. CDR3 length: 14 amino acids. Germline CDR1 and CDR2: SNHLY and FYNNEI. The CDR3 nucleotides read TGTGCCAGCGGAAGGACTAGCGGGAGTTACGAGCAGTACTTC. Its protein product is CASGRTSGSYEQYF.

The chain is built from TRBV5-6 and TRBJ1-2; D unresolved. Trimming left V 4 bases short and J 10 bases short, with 29 bases between. The CDR3 spans 17 residues. Germline assignment: CDR1 SGHDT and CDR2 YYEEEE. The CDR3 region has the DNA TGTGCCAGCAGCCACCTCGCTGGTCCCGAACTCCTTTTTACCTACACCTTC. The encoded protein is CASSHLAGPELLFTYTF.

The chain employs TRBV5-4 and TRBJ2-3, with 7 bases fitting TRBD2. Per the germline V gene, CDR1 is SGHNT and CDR2 is YYREEE (reference sequence). The CDR3 has 14 residues. V shed 4 bases, J shed 5 bases, and the junction held 7 bases outside the gene matches. CDR3 nucleotides: TGTGCCAGCAGCAACGCGGGAGTGAAAGATACGCAGTATTTT. It is translated as CASSNAGVKDTQYF.

This clone was picked up a small number of times. This rearrangement joins TRBV2 to TRBJ2-3; D is ambiguous. V lost 3 bases and J lost 4, with 8 bases in between. Germline loops: CDR1 SNHLY, CDR2 FYNNEI. This CDR3 is 13 amino acids long. CDR3: CASSDISSDTQYF. CDR3 sequence (DNA): TGTGCCAGCAGTGACATTAGTTCAGATACGCAGTATTTT.

The sample holds one count of this clone. The rearrangement joins TRBV29-1 to TRBJ2-7; possibly TRBD1 for D (6 bases). V was shortened by 5 bases and J by 4 bases, with 15 bases between the two germline ends. The CDR3 covers 13 residues. CDR1 and CDR2 (germline): SQVTM, ANQGSEA. The chain's CDR3 is CSVIGTGRYEQYF. The DNA for the CDR3 is TGCAGCGTTATAGGAACAGGGCGGTACGAGCAGTACTTC.

This chain joins TRBV2 and TRBJ2-3; TRBD1 is a possible D gene (6 bases). The CDR3 loop spans 15 amino acids. The germline V gene encodes CDR1 SNHLY and CDR2 FYNNEI. V lost 4 bases to trimming and J lost 0 bases, with 11 bases between them. The DNA of the CDR3 is TGTGCCAGCAGTGGGACAGAAGTTAGCACAGATACGCAGTATTTT. Translation gives CASSGTEVSTDTQYF. The entire variable domain, with the rest obtained from reference TRBV2 and TRBJ2-3, is as follows: EPEVTQTPSHQVTQMGQEVILRCVPISNHLYFYWYRQILGQKVEFLVSFYNNEISEKSEIFDDQFSVERPDGSNFTLKIRSTKLEDSAMYFCASSGTEVSTDTQYFGPGTRLTVL.

This chain uses TRBV7-2 with TRBJ2-1, with 10 bases that match TRBD2. Losses at the gene ends were 6 bases for V and 7 bases for J; bases not matched to a gene: 6. From germline, CDR1 is SGHTA and CDR2 FQGNSA. The CDR3 runs 14 residues. The CDR3 loop reads CASSKLAGVNEQFF. In DNA form, the CDR3 reads TGTGCCAGCAGTAAGCTAGCGGGAGTTAATGAGCAGTTCTTC.

This clone is a singleton in its sample. V usage is TRBV4-2 and J usage is TRBJ2-7, with D tentatively TRBD2 (6 bases). Looked up from germline, CDR1 is LGHNA and CDR2 is YNFKEQ. The CDR3 has 15 amino acids. The V end lost 6 bases, the J end lost 4 bases, and 19 bases lay between the germline ends. The CDR3 bases are TGTGCCAGCAGTGCAGACCTAGCGAGGGTATACGAGCAGTACTTC. Its translation: CASSADLARVYEQYF.

The chain links TRBV7-8 to TRBJ2-7; D possibly corresponds to TRBD1 (5 bases). Germline V gives CDR1 SGHVS, CDR2 FQNEAQ. Between the trimmed V and J ends, which lost 5 bases and 0 bases, there was a span of 17 bases. The CDR3 runs 16 residues. The CDR3 loop reads CASSPIVGPSSYEQYF. The CDR3 DNA reads as TGTGCCAGCAGCCCCATTGTGGGGCCAAGCTCCTACGAGCAGTACTTC. The full variable domain, with the rest looked up from reference TRBV7-8 and TRBJ2-7, is GAGVSQSPRYKVAKRGQDVALRCDPISGHVSLFWYQQALGQGPEFLTYFQNEAQLDKSGLPSDRFFAERPEGSVSTLKIQRTQQEDSAVYLCASSPIVGPSSYEQYFGPGTRLTVT.

The rearrangement links TRBV28 to TRBJ2-7, with no clear D. The CDR3 covers 12 residues. Germline CDR1 reads MDHEN; CDR2 reads SYDVKM. Trimming removed 6 bases from V and 3 bases from J, with 9 bases in between. Here the CDR3 reads CASRGSLYEQYF. The CDR3 nucleotides are TGTGCCAGCAGGGGCAGTCTCTACGAGCAGTACTTC.

The V and J genes are TRBV11-2 and TRBJ2-7; 7 bases align to TRBD1. Germline V gene lookup returns CDR1 SGHAT and CDR2 FQNNGV. The CDR3 consists of 15 residues. Germline trimming cut 0 bases from V and 1 base from J; bases unmatched to any gene: 3. CDR3 residues: CASSLEATGSYEQYF. Written as DNA, the CDR3 is TGTGCCAGCAGCTTAGAGGCGACAGGGTCCTACGAGCAGTACTTC.

This clone occurred a few times. The chain couples TRBV6-5 to TRBJ2-3; D call uncertain. Germline V gives CDR1 MNHEY, CDR2 SVGAGI. This CDR3 has 16 residues. Between the trimmed V and J ends, which lost 0 bases and 2 bases, there was a span of 12 bases. The CDR3 reads CASSYSGYGSTDTQYF. In DNA form, the CDR3 reads TGTGCCAGCAGTTACTCCGGTTACGGTTCCACAGATACGCAGTATTTT.